This T cell receptor (beta chain) was observed in a study of blood T cells in healthy people across ages. It was with a sample-barcoded 5' primer and a J-beta primer mix that a second PCR of roughly 6 to 12 cycles was run. Researchers report that a template-switch adaptor with 12 random nucleotides tagged each cDNA molecule. TCRdb re-analysed the 5' RACE reads in MiXCR, keeping a single row per CDR3 protein. The data contain around 800,000 distinct CDR3 sequences, about 26% of them singletons. Trimming cost V 5 bases and J 8 bases, with 24 bases left between them. The length of the CDR3 is 16 residues. Germline loops: CDR1 MNHEY, CDR2 SMNVEV (reference sequence). The same sample was also used in a study of T cells of mothers and their children. That work contributes: Donation came from three healthy Caucasian mothers together with their six children. Per mother, over 9 million TCR beta CDR3 reads were obtained; per child, 2.5 million to 3.5 million. Related mother-child pairs showed slightly higher but non-significant overlap than unrelated pairs.

Sequencing was done on a sample of blood. This chain links TRBV27 with TRBJ1-2; D unclear. The TCR was taken from a boy aged 10-17 years in good health. The DNA for the CDR3 is TGTGCCAGCAGTAACCAGTGGGCCAGGACTTTCCTCGGCTACACCTTC. It yields the protein CASSNQWARTFLGYTF.